This entry is about one TCR beta chain. The data were obtained in a study of blood T cell repertoires in COVID-19. Study context: Nucleic acid was either cDNA or gDNA, and it came from T cells, B-cell-depleted T cells, or PBMCs.

The ends lost 6 bases at V and 3 bases at J; junction bases unmatched: 7. The CDR3 sequence is 14 residues long. Looked up from germline, CDR1 is MNHEY and CDR2 is SMNVEV (reference sequence). Clones were sequenced by immunoSEQ multiplex PCR, and TCRdb holds only the in-frame ones, with some missing. The profile shows around 160,000 clones, roughly 90% of them singletons. Sequenced: PBMCs or T cells enriched from blood (not recorded which). The chain joins TRBV27 to TRBJ2-7, with 8 bases lining up with TRBD1. The source of this sequence is a woman younger than 45 with acute COVID-19. CDR3 sequence reads: CASSRTGRDYEQYF. Here the CDR3 DNA reads TGTGCCAGCAGCCGGACAGGGCGAGACTACGAGCAGTACTTC.